This TCR beta chain derives from a study of cytomegalovirus exposure and HLA in healthy donors. Study as a whole: There were some 380 genotyped donors. Of these, 75% to 90% fell in the genetic ancestry cluster associated with self-reported Caucasian donors. The study's findings and limits: Exclusion as indistinguishable affected some V segments, including TRBV6-2 and TRBV6-3. In a later analysis, V- and J-gene trimming of beta chains associated with a DCLRE1C missense variant, replicated independently. Later analysis placed DRB1 highest and HLA-C lowest in TCR association rates, which differed by HLA locus.

Vbeta (60) and Jbeta (13) primers were used in the PCR. Produced via immunoSEQ multiplex PCR; TCRdb's table is partial and in-frame only. The data contain 170,000 or so clones, under 85% of them seen just once; the ten biggest clones take up roughly 2.8%. Germline CDR1 is MGHRA and CDR2 is YSYEKL. The CDR3 has 14 amino acids. V dropped 0 bases and J dropped 5 bases, with 9 bases sitting between them. To note about this clone: Its specificity is unknown.

The TCR originated in a male donor in good health and CMV-seronegative. This chain joins TRBV4-1 and TRBJ2-3, with D hard to call. The sequencing sample was made of PBMCs. The CDR3, as DNA: TGCGCCAGCAGCCAAGATGGTCTAGGAGATACGCAGTATTTT. Residues: CASSQDGLGDTQYF.